This is a list of T cell receptor beta chains from one sample in a study of T cell responses to AZD1222 COVID-19 vaccine. Sequencing was performed with immunoSEQ multiplex PCR; in TCRdb, only in-frame clones are kept and a portion is missing. The sample consists of tens of thousands of clones, around 89% of them appearing once. Material: peripheral blood, obtained on day 0 of AZD1222 vaccination. These receptors were obtained from an adult in good health. CDR3s include the opening cysteine and the closing phenylalanine or tryptophan. A D gene is named only where the DNA matches it firmly. Clone size is shown for a subset of rows, as once, few, many or a class of expanded clone.

clone_size j_call v_call d_call cdr3_nt cdr3_aa
. TRBJ1-6 TRBV28 . TGTGCCAGCAGTTTCTTACCTCGGGACATCGATAATTCACCCCTCCACTTT CASSFLPRDIDNSPLHF
. TRBJ2-7 TRBV27 . TGTGCCAGCAGTCGCACCCCACAGGGCGTAACTAGTTCCTACGAGCAGTACTTC CASSRTPQGVTSSYEQYF
. TRBJ2-1 TRBV18 . TGTGCCAGCTCACTGGTGCGGGCTGAGGAGCAGTTCTTC CASSLVRAEEQFF
. TRBJ1-2 TRBV5-1 . TGCGCCAGCAGCTCATCCGGGACCCACTATGGCTACACCTTC CASSSSGTHYGYTF
. TRBJ1-1 TRBV5-1 . TGCGCCAGCAGCTTTAGGGGCTCTGAAGCTTTCTTT CASSFRGSEAFF
. TRBJ1-4 TRBV6-1 TRBD1 TGTGCCAGCAGTGAGGGACAGGGATGGAATGAAAAACTGTTTTTT CASSEGQGWNEKLFF
. TRBJ2-1 TRBV15 TRBD2 TGTGCCACCAGTTTGGGACTAGCGGTGAGCTCCTACAATGAGCAGTTCTTC CATSLGLAVSSYNEQFF
. TRBJ2-1 TRBV5-6 . TGTGCCGGCAGCTTTGGGTACAATGAGCAGTTCTTC CAGSFGYNEQFF
. TRBJ2-1 TRBV4-2 TRBD2 TGTGCCAGCAGCCTCAGACTAGCGGCAGAGTACAATGAGCAGTTCTTC CASSLRLAAEYNEQFF
. TRBJ1-4 TRBV6-5 . TGTGCCATCAGCTCCCGGACTAATGAAAAACTGTTTTTT CAISSRTNEKLFF
once TRBJ1-5 TRBV3-1/TRBV3-2 . TGTGCCAGCAGCCCCTACCTGACAGTCAATCAGCCCCAGCATTTT CASSPYLTVNQPQHF
. TRBJ2-1 TRBV6-4 . TGTGCCAGCAGCGAGGGTGTGTCGGGAGTGGAGGAGCAGTTCTTC CASSEGVSGVEEQFF